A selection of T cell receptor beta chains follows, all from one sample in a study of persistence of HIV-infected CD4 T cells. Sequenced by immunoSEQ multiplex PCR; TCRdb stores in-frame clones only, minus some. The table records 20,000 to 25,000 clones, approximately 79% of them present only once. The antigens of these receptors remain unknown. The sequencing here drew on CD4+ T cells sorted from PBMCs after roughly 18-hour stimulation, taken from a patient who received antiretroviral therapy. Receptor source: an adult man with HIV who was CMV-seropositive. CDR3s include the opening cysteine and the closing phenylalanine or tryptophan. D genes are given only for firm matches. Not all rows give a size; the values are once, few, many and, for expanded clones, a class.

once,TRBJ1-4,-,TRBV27,TGTGCCAGCAGTAAATCAGTACGGGGGAATGAAAAACTGTTTTTT,CASSKSVRGNEKLFF
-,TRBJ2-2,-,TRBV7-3,TGTGCCAGCAGCGTACAGGGATTGACCGGGGAGCTGTTTTTT,CASSVQGLTGELFF
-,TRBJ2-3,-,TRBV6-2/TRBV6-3,TGTGCCAGCAGTTACTCAGGCACCAGTTTAACCAAAGATACGCAGTATTTT,CASSYSGTSLTKDTQYF
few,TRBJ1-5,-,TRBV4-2,TGTGCCAGCAGCCAAGAGACAGCTTGGAATCAGCCCCAGCATTTT,CASSQETAWNQPQHF
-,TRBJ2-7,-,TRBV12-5,TGTGCTAGTGGTTTGGTACCCCTACCAATCGCAAGACAGGTGAGCTCCTACGAGCAGTACTTC,CASGLVPLPIARQVSSYEQYF
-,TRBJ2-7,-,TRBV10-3,TGTGCCATCAGTCAACGGGACGTCTCCTACGAGCAGTACTTC,CAISQRDVSYEQYF
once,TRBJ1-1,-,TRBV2,TGTGCCAGCAGGTACAGCCTGAACACTGAAGCTTTCTTT,CASRYSLNTEAFF
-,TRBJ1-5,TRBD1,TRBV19,TGTGCCAGTACAAGGGCCAACAGGGGAGAAGGGCAGCCCCAGCATTTT,CASTRANRGEGQPQHF
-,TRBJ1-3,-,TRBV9,TGTGCCAGCAGCGTAGGAGACAGCCGGGGACGAAACACCATATATTTT,CASSVGDSRGRNTIYF
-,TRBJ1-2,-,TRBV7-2,TGTGCCAGCAGCTTAAGTGATTCATATGGCTACACCTTC,CASSLSDSYGYTF
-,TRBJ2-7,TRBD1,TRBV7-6,TGTGCCAGCAGCTTAGGCGGGACAGGGGTAACCGAGCAGTACTTC,CASSLGGTGVTEQYF
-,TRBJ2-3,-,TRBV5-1,TGCGCCAGCAGCTTCCGGGACACAGATACGCAGTATTTT,CASSFRDTDTQYF
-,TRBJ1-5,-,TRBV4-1,TGCGCCAGTTCCCAGCAGGGGATAGATCAGCCCCAGCATTTT,CASSQQGIDQPQHF
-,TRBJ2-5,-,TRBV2,TGTGCCAGCAGTGTAGCGTGGGAGACCCAGTACTTC,CASSVAWETQYF
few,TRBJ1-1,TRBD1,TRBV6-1,TGTGCCAGCAGTAAAACAGGGGGCGCAGTCACTGAAGCTTTCTTT,CASSKTGGAVTEAFF
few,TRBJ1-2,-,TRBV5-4,TGTGCCAGCAGTCTTCCGGGATTAATCTATGGCTACACCTTC,CASSLPGLIYGYTF
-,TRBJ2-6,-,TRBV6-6,TGTGCCAGCAGTTACGACAGCAACTCTGGGGCCAACGTCCTGACTTTC,CASSYDSNSGANVLTF
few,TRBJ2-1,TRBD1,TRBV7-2,TGTGCCAGCAGCTTAGACAGGGGGCGTTACAATGAGCAGTTCTTC,CASSLDRGRYNEQFF
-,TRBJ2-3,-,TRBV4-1,TGCGCCAGCCAGGACCAGGGTAATGCAGATACGCAGTATTTT,CASQDQGNADTQYF
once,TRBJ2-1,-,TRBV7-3,TGTGCCAGCAGCTCGAACCTCAGGGACTACAATGAGCAGTTCTTC,CASSSNLRDYNEQFF
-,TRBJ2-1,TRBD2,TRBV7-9,TGTGCCAGCAGCGCTAAGGCCTCCGGGACTAGCGGGGGGGCCAGGTTCTTC,CASSAKASGTSGGARFF
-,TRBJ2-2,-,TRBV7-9,TGTGCCTCCACAGGGAGGTACACCGGGGAGCTGTTTTTT,CASTGRYTGELFF
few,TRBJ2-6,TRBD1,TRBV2,TGTGCCAGCAGTGAAGCGCAGGGGGCTGGGGCCAACGTCCTGACTTTC,CASSEAQGAGANVLTF